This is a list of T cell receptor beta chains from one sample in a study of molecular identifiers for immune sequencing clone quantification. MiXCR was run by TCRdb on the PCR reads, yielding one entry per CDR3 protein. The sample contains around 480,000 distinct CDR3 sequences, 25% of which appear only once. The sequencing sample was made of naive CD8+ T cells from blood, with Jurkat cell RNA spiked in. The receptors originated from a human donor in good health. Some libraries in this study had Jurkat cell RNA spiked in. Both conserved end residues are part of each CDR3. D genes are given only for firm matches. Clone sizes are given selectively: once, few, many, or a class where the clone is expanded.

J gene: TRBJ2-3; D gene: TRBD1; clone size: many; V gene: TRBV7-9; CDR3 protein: CASSSQGVAEDTQYF; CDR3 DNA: TGTGCCAGCAGCTCTCAGGGGGTTGCTGAAGATACGCAGTATTTT
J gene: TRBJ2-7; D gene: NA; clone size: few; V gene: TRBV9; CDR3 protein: CASSVVLGGEQYF; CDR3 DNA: TGTGCCAGCAGCGTAGTTCTAGGGGGCGAGCAGTACTTC
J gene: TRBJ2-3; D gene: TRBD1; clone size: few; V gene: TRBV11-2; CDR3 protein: CASSLGYRGDGDTQYF; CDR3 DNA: TGTGCCAGCAGCTTAGGGTACAGGGGGGACGGAGATACGCAGTATTTT
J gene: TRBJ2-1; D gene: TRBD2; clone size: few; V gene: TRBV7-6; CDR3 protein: CASSFSWRRASGGGYNEQFF; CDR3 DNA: TGTGCCAGCAGCTTTAGCTGGCGTAGGGCTAGCGGGGGGGGCTACAATGAGCAGTTCTTC
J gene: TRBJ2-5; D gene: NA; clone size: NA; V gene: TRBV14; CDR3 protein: CASSQVEIQETQYF; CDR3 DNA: TGTGCCAGCAGCCAAGTAGAGATCCAAGAGACCCAGTACTTC
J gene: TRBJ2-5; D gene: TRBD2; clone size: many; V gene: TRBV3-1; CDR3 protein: CASSGLAGQETQYF; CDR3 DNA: TGTGCCAGCAGCGGACTAGCGGGCCAAGAGACCCAGTACTTC
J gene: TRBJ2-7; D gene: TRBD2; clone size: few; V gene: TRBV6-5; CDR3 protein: CASSYERGGDEQYF; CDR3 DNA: TGTGCCAGCAGTTACGAGCGGGGGGGCGACGAGCAGTACTTC
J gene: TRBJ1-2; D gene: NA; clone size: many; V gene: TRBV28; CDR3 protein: CASSLGGAMMDDYTF; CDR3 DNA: TGTGCCAGCAGTTTAGGGGGGGCCATGATGGATGACTACACCTTC
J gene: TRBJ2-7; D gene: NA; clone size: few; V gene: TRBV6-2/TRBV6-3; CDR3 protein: CASSEGQLIYEQYF; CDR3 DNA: TGTGCCAGCAGCGAGGGACAACTCATCTACGAGCAGTACTTC
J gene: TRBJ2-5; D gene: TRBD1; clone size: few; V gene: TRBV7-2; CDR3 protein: CASRIGQGRGLQETRYF; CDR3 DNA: TGTGCCAGCAGGATCGGACAGGGAAGAGGTCTCCAAGAGACCCGGTACTTC
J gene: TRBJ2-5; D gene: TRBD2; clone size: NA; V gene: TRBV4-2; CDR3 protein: CASSHSGGAMEPQYF; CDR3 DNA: TGTGCCAGCAGCCACAGCGGGGGGGCCATGGAGCCCCAGTACTTC
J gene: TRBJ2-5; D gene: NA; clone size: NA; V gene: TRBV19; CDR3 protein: CASSISSRGQETQYF; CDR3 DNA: TGTGCCAGTAGTATAAGTAGTCGAGGCCAAGAGACCCAGTACTTC
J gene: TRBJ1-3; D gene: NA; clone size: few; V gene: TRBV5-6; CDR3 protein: CASSLGYASAGNTIYF; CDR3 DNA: TGTGCCAGCAGCTTGGGGTACGCTAGTGCTGGAAACACCATATATTTT
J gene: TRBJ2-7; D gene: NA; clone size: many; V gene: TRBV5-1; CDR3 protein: CASSGGFYEQYF; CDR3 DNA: TGCGCCAGCAGCGGCGGGTTTTACGAGCAGTACTTC
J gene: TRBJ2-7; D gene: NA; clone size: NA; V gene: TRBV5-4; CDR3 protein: CASGLGQYEQYF; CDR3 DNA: TGTGCCAGCGGCTTGGGCCAATACGAGCAGTACTTC
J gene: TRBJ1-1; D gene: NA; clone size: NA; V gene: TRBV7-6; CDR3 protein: CASSNTGFTEAFF; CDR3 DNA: TGTGCCAGCAGTAATACAGGGTTTACTGAAGCTTTCTTT
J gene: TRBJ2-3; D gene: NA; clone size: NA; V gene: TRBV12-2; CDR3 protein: CASRSARDRYTDTQYF; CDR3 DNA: TGTGCAAGTCGCTCAGCCAGGGACAGATACACAGATACGCAGTATTTT
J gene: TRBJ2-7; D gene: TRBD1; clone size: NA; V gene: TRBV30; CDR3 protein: CAWSLLPGQGYEQYF; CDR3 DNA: TGTGCCTGGAGTCTTCTACCGGGACAGGGTTACGAGCAGTACTTC
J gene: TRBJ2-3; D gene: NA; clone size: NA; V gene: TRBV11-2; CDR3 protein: CASSLDSREDTQYF; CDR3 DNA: TGTGCCAGCAGCTTAGACTCCAGGGAGGATACGCAGTATTTT
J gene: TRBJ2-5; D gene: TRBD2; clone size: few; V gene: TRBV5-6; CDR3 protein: CASSLEPGLAGEGPKWRGETQYF; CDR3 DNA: TGTGCCAGCAGCTTGGAACCGGGACTAGCGGGAGAGGGTCCGAAGTGGAGGGGAGAGACCCAGTACTTC
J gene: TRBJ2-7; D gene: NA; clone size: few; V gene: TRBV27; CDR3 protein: CASSTYGGHVEQYF; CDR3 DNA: TGTGCCAGCAGCACTTACGGGGGTCACGTCGAGCAGTACTTC
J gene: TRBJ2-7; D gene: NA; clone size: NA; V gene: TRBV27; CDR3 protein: CASSLQGGGSYEQYF; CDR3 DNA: TGTGCCAGCAGCCTACAGGGAGGGGGCTCCTACGAGCAGTACTTC
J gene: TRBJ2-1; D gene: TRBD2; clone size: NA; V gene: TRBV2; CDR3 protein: CASSGIGKAGAYNEQFF; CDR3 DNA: TGTGCCAGCAGTGGAATCGGTAAAGCGGGGGCCTACAATGAGCAGTTCTTC
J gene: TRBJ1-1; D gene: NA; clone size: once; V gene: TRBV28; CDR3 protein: CVSSSDSHDTEAFF; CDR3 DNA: TGTGTCAGCAGTTCGGACAGCCACGACACTGAAGCTTTCTTT
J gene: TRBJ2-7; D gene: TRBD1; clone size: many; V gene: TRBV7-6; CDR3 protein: CASSRGQGSSYEQYF; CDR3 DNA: TGTGCCAGCAGCCGTGGACAGGGCAGCTCCTACGAGCAGTACTTC
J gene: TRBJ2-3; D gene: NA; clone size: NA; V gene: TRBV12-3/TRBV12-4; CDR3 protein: CASSPVKASTDTQYF; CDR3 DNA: TGTGCCAGCAGTCCCGTCAAAGCTAGCACGGATACGCAGTATTTT
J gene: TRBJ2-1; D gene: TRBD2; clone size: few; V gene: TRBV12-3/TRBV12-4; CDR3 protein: CASSLAGGLPGEQFF; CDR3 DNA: TGTGCCAGCAGTTTAGCGGGAGGGCTTCCGGGTGAGCAGTTCTTC
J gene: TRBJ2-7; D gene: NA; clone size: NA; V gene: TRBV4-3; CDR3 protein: CASSQALVAEPYEQYF; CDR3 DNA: TGCGCCAGCAGCCAAGCCCTGGTAGCAGAGCCCTACGAGCAGTACTTC
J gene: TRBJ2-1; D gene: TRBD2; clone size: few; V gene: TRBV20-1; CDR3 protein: CSARDPTSGGLNEQFF; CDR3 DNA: TGCAGTGCTAGAGATCCGACTAGCGGGGGGTTGAATGAGCAGTTCTTC
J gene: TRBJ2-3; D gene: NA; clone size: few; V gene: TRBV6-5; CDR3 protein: CASSNWGDTQYF; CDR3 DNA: TGTGCCAGCAGTAACTGGGGAGATACGCAGTATTTT
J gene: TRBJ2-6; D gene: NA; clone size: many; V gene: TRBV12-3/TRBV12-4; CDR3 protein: CATTRASGANVLTF; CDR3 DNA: TGTGCCACGACAAGGGCTTCAGGGGCCAACGTCCTGACTTTC
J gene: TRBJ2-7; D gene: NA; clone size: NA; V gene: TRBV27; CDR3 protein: CASSIHWGNEQYF; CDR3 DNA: TGTGCCAGCAGTATCCATTGGGGTAACGAGCAGTACTTC
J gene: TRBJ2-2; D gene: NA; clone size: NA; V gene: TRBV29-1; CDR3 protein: CSVEAFGGTGELFF; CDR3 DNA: TGCAGCGTTGAAGCTTTCGGGGGTACCGGGGAGCTGTTTTTT
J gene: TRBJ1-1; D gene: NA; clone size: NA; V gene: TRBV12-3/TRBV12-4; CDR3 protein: CASSLRLNTEAFF; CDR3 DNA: TGTGCCAGCAGTTTAAGGCTGAACACTGAAGCTTTCTTT
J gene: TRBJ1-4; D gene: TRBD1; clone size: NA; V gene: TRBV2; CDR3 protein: CASSTRDSSATNEKLFF; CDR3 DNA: TGTGCCAGCAGTACTCGGGACAGTTCCGCAACTAATGAAAAACTGTTTTTT
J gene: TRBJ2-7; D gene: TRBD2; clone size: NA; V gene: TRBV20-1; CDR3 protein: CSANQGLAGGFEQYF; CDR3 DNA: TGCAGTGCTAATCAGGGACTAGCGGGAGGGTTCGAGCAGTACTTC
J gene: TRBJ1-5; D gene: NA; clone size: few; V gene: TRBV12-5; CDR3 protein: CASGLSPGNQPQHF; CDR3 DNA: TGTGCTAGTGGTTTGTCTCCAGGCAATCAGCCCCAGCATTTT
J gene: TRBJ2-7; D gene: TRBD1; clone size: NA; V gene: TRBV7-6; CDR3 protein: CASSLAPGQGLGYEQYF; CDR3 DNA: TGTGCCAGCAGCTTAGCCCCGGGACAGGGCCTTGGGTACGAGCAGTACTTC
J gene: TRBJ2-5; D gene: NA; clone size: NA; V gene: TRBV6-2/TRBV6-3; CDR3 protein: CASRGVRNQEAQYF; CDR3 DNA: TGTGCCAGCAGAGGGGTCAGGAACCAAGAGGCCCAGTACTTC
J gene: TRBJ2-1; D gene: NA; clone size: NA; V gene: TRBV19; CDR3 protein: CASTPTLGLTSYNEQFF; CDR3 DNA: TGTGCCAGTACCCCGACCTTAGGACTAACCTCCTACAATGAGCAGTTCTTC
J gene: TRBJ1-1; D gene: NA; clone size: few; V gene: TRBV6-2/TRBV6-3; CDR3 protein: CASSLTDSEAFF; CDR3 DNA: TGTGCCAGCAGTTTGACAGATTCTGAAGCTTTCTTT
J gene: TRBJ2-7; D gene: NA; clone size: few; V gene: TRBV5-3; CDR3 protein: CASSHGTTLHEQYF; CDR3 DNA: TGTGCCAGCAGCCACGGGACAACGTTACACGAGCAGTACTTC
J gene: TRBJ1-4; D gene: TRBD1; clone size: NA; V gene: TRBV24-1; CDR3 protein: CATGTGGQNEKLFF; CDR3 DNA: TGTGCCACCGGGACAGGGGGCCAGAATGAAAAACTGTTTTTT
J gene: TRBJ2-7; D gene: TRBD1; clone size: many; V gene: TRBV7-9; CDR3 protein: CASSPSGQGAIYEQYF; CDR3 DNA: TGTGCCAGCAGCCCGAGCGGACAGGGGGCTATCTACGAGCAGTACTTC
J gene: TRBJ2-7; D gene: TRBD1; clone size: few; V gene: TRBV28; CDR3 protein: CASSPGTGGTWLDEQYF; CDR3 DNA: TGTGCCAGCAGTCCTGGGACAGGGGGTACCTGGTTGGACGAGCAGTACTTC
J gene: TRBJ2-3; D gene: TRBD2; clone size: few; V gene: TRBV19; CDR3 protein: CASSITSGSLNTQYF; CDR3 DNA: TGTGCCAGTAGTATTACTAGCGGGAGTTTAAATACGCAGTATTTT
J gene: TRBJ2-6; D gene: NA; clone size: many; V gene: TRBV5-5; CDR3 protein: CASSLAFSGANVLTF; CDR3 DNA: TGTGCCAGCAGTCTGGCCTTCTCTGGGGCCAACGTCCTGACTTTC
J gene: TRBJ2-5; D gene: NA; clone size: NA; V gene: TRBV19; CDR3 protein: CTSSIDEETQYF; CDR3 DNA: TGTACCAGTAGTATCGACGAGGAGACCCAGTACTTC
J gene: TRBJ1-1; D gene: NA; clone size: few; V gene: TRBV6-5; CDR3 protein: CASSYSIEGTEAFF; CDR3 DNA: TGTGCCAGCAGTTACTCGATAGAAGGGACTGAAGCTTTCTTT
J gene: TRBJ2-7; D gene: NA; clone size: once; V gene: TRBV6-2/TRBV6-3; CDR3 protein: CASSPRLGAEQYF; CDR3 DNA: TGTGCCAGCAGCCCCCGTCTCGGGGCCGAGCAGTACTTC
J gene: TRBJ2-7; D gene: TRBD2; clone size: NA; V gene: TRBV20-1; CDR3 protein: CSARDPTSGSVYEQYF; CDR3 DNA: TGCAGTGCTAGAGATCCCACTAGCGGCTCCGTCTACGAGCAGTACTTC
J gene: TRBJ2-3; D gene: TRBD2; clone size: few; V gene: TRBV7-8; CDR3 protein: CASSLGLAGGLDTQYF; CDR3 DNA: TGTGCCAGCAGCCTGGGACTAGCGGGGGGCCTAGATACGCAGTATTTT
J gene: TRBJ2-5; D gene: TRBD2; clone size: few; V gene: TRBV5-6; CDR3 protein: CASSSIWTSGGRGIQETQYF; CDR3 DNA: TGTGCCAGCAGCTCTATCTGGACTAGCGGGGGCCGGGGGATTCAAGAGACCCAGTACTTC